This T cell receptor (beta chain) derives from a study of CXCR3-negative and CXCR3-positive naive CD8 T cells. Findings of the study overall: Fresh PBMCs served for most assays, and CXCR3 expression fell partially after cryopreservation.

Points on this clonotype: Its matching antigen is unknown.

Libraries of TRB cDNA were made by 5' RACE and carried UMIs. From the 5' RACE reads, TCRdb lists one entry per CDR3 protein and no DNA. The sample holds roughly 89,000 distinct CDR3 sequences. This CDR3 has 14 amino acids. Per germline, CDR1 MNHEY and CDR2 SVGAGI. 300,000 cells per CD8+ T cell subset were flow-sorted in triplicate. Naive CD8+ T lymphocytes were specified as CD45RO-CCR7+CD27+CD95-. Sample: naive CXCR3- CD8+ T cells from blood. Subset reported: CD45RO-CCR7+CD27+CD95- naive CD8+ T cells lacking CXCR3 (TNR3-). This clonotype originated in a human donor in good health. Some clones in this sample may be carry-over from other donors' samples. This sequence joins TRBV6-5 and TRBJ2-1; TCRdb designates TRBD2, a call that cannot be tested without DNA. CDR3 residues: CASTEFGEGNEQFF.